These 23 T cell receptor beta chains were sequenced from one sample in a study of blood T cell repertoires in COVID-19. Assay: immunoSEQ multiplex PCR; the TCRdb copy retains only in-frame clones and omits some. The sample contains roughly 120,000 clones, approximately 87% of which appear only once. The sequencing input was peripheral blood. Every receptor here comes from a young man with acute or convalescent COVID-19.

CDR3 residues: CASSIAGTGNNSPLHF. DNA for the CDR3: TGTGCCAGTAGTATAGCAGGGACAGGGAATAATTCACCCCTCCACTTT. The chain has TRBV19 and TRBJ1-6; 9 bases are a match to TRBD1. The CDR3 loop spans 16 amino acids. The J segment lost 5 bases and the V segment lost 1 base, leaving 3 bases of the junction unmatched. CDR1 is LNHDA, CDR2 SQIVND, per germline (reference sequence).

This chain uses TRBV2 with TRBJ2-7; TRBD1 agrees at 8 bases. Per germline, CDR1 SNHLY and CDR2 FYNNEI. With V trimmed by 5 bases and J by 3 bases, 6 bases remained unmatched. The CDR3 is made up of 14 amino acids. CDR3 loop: CASSPDRGDYEQYV. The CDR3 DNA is TGTGCCAGCAGTCCCGACAGGGGTGACTACGAGCAGTACGTC.

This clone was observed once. CDR3 DNA sequence: TGTGCCAGCAGCGAGGGAGCGGGAGTTGCGAATGAGCAGTTCTTC. It yields the protein CASSEGAGVANEQFF. The rearrangement links TRBV9 to TRBJ2-1, with TRBD2 matching 8 bases. Trimming at V came to 3 bases and at J to 7 bases, leaving 9 bases not matched to a gene. Germline V gives CDR1 SGDLS, CDR2 YYNGEE. This CDR3 is built from 15 residues.

CDR3 residues: CAWTGSGNTIYF. The CDR3 coding sequence is TGTGCCTGGACAGGTTCTGGAAACACCATATATTTT. This sequence joins TRBV30 and TRBJ1-3; D unresolved. CDR3 length: 12 amino acids. Trimming removed 4 bases at V and 1 base at J, with 5 bases between. Germline-derived CDR1 and CDR2 are GTSNPN and SVGIG (reference sequence). Variable domain in full (rest from reference TRBV30 and TRBJ1-3): SQTIHQWPATLVQPVGSPLSLECTVEGTSNPNLYWYRQAAGRGLQLLFYSVGIGQISSEVPQNLSASRPQDRQFILSSKKLLLSDSGFYLCAWTGSGNTIYFGEGSWLTVV.

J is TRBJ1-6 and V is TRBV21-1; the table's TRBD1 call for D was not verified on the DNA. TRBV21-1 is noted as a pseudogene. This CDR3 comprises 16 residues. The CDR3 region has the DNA TGTGCCAGCAGCAAAGGGAGGGACAGCGATAATTCACCCCTCCACTTT. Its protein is CASSKGRDSDNSPLHF.

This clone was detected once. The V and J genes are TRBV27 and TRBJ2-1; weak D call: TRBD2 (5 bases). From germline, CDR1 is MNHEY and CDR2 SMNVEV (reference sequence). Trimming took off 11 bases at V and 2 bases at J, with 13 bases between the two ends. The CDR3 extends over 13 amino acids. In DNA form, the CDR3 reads TGTGCCGCCGGGGTCCGGCCCTACAATGAGCAGTTCTTC. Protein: CAAGVRPYNEQFF.

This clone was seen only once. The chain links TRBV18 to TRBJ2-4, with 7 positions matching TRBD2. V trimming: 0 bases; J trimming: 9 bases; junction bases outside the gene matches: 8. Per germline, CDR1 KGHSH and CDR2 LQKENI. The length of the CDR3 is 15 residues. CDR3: CASSPPLGGIPIQYF. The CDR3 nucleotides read TGTGCCAGCTCACCACCACTGGGGGGGATACCCATTCAGTACTTC. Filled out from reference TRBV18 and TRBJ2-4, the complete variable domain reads NAGVMQNPRHLVRRRGQEARLRCSPMKGHSHVYWYRQLPEEGLKFMVYLQKENIIDESGMPKERFSAEFPKEGPSILRIQQVVRGDSAAYFCASSPPLGGIPIQYFGAGTRLSVL.

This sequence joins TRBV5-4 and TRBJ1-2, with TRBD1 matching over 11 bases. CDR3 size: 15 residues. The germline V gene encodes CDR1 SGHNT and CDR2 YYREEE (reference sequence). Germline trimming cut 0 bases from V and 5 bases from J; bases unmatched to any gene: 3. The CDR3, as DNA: TGTGCCAGCAGCTTGGGGGGACAGGGGGTATATGGCTACACCTTC. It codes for CASSLGGQGVYGYTF.

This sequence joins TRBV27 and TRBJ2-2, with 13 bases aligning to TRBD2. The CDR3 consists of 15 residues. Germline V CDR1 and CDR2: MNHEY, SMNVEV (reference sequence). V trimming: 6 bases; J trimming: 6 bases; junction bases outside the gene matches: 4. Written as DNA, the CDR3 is TGTGCCAGCAGACTAGCGGGGGGGCTGGCCGGGGAGCTGTTTTTT. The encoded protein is CASRLAGGLAGELFF.

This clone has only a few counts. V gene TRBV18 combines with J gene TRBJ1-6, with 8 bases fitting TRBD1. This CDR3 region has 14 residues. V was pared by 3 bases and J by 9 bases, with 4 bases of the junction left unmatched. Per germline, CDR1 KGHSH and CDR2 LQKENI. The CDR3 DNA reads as TGTGCCAGCTCACCGGGACAGGATGGTTCACCCCTCCACTTT. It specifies CASSPGQDGSPLHF.

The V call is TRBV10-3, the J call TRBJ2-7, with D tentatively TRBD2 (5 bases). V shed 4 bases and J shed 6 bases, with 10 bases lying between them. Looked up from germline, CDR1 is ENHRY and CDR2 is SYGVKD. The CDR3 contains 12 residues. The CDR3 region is CAISALGSEQYF. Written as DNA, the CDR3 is TGTGCCATCAGTGCACTAGGGTCCGAGCAGTACTTC.

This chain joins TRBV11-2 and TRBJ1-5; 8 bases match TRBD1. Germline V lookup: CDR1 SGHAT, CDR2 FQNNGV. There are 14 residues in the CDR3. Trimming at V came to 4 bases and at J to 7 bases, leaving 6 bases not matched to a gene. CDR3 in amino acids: CASSSGDRRQPQHF. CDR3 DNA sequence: TGTGCCAGCAGCTCCGGGGACAGGCGGCAGCCCCAGCATTTT.

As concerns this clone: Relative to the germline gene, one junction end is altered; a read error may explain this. CDR3 nucleotide sequence: TGTGCCAGCAGCCTAGCACTTGAGCAGTTCTTC. Its protein is CASSLALEQFF. The chain uses TRBV7-6 and TRBJ2-1, with D possibly TRBD2 on 5 matching bases. The CDR3 length is 11 residues. Germline CDR1 is SGHVS and CDR2 is FNYEAQ.

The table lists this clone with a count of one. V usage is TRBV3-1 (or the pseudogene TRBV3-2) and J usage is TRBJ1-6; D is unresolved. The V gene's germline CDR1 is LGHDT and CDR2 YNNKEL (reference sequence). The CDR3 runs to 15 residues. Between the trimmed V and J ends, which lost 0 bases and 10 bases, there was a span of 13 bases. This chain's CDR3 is CASSQDSGSWSPLHF. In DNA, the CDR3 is TGTGCCAGCAGCCAAGATTCGGGGTCCTGGTCACCCCTCCACTTT.

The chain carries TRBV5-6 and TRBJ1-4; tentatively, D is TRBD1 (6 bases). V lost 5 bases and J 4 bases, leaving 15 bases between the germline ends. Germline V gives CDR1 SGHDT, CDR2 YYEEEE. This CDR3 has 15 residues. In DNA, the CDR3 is TGTGCCAGCAGTAAAAGACAGGAATTTAATGAAAAACTGTTTTTT. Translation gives CASSKRQEFNEKLFF. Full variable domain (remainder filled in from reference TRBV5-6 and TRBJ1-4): DAGVTQSPTHLIKTRGQQVTLRCSPKSGHDTVSWYQQALGQGPQFIFQYYEEEERQRGNFPDRFSGHQFPNYSSELNVNALLLGDSALYLCASSKRQEFNEKLFFGSGTQLSVL.

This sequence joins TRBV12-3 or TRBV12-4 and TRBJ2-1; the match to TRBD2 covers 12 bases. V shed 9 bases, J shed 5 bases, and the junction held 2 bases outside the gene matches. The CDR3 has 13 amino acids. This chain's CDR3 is CASRLAGDNEQFF. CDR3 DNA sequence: TGTGCCAGTAGACTAGCGGGGGACAATGAGCAGTTCTTC.

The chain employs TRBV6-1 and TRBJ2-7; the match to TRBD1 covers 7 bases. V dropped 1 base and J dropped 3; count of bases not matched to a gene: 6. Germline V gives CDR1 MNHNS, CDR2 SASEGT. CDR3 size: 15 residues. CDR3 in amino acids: CASSEGPGQHYEQYV. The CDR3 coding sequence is TGTGCCAGCAGTGAAGGACCGGGACAGCACTACGAGCAGTACGTC.

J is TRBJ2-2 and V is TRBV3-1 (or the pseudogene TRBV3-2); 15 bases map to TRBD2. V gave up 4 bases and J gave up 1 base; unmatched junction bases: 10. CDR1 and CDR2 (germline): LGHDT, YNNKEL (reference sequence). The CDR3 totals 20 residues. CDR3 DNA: TGTGCCAGCAGCCCTATTGGACTAGCGGGGGGGCTTGGGAACACCGGGGAGCTGTTTTTT. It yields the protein CASSPIGLAGGLGNTGELFF.

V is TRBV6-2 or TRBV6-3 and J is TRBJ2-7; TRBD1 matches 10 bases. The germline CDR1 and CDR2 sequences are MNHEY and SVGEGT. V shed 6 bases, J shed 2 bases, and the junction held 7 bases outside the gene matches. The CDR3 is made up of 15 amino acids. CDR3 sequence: CASSDRDRGTYEQYF. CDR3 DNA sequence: TGTGCCAGCAGCGACCGGGACAGGGGCACCTACGAGCAGTACTTC.

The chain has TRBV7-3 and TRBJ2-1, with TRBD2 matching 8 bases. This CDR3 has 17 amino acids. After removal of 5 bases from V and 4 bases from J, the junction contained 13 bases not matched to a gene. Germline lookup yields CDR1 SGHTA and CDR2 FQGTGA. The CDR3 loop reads CASSTGGSGGPYNEQFF. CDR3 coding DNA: TGTGCCAGCAGCACCGGAGGCAGCGGGGGACCTTACAATGAGCAGTTCTTC.

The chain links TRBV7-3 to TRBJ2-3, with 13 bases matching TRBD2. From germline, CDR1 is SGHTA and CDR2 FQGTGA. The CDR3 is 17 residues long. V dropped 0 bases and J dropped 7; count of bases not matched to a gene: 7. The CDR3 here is CASSLTGTSGAAYTQYF. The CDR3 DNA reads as TGTGCCAGCAGCTTAACCGGGACTAGCGGGGCTGCTTATACGCAGTATTTT.

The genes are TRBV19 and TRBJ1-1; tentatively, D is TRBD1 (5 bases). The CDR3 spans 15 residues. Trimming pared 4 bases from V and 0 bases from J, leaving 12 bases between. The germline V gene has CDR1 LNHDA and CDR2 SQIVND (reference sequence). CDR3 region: CASSRRQNMNTEAFF. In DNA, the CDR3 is TGTGCCAGTAGTAGACGACAGAACATGAACACTGAAGCTTTCTTT.

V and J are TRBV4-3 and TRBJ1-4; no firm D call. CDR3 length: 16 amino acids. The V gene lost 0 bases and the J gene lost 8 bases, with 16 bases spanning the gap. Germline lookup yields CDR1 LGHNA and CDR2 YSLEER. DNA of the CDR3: TGCGCCAGCAGCCAAGATGGTTGGGCAATGGTGGAAAAACTGTTTTTT. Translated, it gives CASSQDGWAMVEKLFF.